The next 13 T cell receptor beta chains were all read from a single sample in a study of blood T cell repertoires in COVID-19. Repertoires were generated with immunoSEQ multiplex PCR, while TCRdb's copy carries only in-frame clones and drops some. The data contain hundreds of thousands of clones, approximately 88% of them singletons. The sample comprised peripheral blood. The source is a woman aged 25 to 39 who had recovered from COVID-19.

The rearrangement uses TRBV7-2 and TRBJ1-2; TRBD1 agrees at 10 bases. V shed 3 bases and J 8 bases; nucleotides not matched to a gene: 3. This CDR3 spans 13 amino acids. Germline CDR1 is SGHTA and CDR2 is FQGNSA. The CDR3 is CASSLGQGLGYTF. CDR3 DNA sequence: TGTGCCAGCAGCTTGGGACAGGGGTTGGGCTACACCTTC.

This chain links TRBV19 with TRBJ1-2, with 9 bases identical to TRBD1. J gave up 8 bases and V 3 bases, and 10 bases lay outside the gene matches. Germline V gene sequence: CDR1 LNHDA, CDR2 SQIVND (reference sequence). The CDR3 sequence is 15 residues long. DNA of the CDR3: TGTGCCAGTAGTATTTCGGCGACAGGGGGATTCGGCTACACCTTC. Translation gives CASSISATGGFGYTF. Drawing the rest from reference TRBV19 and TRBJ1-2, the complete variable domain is DGGITQSPKYLFRKEGQNVTLSCEQNLNHDAMYWYRQDPGQGLRLIYYSQIVNDFQKGDIAEGYSVSREKKESFPLTVTSAQKNPTAFYLCASSISATGGFGYTFGSGTRLTVV.

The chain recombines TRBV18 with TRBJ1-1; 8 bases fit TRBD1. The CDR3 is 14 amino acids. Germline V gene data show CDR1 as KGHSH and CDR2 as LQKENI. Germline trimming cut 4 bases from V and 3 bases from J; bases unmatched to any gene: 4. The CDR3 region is CASSLGQVDTEAFF. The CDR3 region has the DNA TGTGCCAGCTCACTGGGACAGGTGGACACTGAAGCTTTCTTT.

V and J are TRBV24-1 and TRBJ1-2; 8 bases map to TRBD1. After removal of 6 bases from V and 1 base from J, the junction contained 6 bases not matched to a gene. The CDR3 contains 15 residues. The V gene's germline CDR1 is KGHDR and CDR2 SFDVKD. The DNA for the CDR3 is TGTGCCACCAGTTCGACAGGGGACCATAACTATGGCTACACCTTC. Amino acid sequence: CATSSTGDHNYGYTF.

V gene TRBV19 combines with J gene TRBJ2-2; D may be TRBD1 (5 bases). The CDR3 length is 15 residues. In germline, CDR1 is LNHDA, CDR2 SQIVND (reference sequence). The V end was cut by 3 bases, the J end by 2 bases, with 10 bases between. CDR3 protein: CASSIRATNTGELFF. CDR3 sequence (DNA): TGTGCCAGTAGTATCAGGGCTACTAACACCGGGGAGCTGTTTTTT. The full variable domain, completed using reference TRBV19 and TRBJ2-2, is DGGITQSPKYLFRKEGQNVTLSCEQNLNHDAMYWYRQDPGQGLRLIYYSQIVNDFQKGDIAEGYSVSREKKESFPLTVTSAQKNPTAFYLCASSIRATNTGELFFGEGSRLTVL.

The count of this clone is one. The CDR3 nucleotides are TGCGCCAGCAGCCCCGGTATCATGGTCTTAGGGGACACCATATATTTT. Translation gives CASSPGIMVLGDTIYF. The chain employs TRBV5-1 and TRBJ1-3; possibly TRBD1 for D (5 bases). The length of the CDR3 is 16 residues. Trimming took 4 bases from V and 8 from J, leaving 22 bases between them. Germline-derived CDR1 and CDR2 are SGHRS and YFSETQ.

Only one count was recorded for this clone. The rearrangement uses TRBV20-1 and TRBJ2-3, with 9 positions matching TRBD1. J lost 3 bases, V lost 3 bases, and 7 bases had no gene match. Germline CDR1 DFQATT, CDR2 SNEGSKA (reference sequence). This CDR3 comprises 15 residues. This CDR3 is CSASKTGGETDTQYF. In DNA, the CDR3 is TGCAGTGCTAGTAAGACAGGGGGAGAAACAGATACGCAGTATTTT.

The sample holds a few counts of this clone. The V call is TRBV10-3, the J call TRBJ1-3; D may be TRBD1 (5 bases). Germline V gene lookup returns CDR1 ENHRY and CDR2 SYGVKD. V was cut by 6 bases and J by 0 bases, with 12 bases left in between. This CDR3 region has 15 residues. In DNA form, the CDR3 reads TGTGCCATCAGAGAACAGGTCCTCTCTGGAAACACCATATATTTT. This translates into CAIREQVLSGNTIYF.

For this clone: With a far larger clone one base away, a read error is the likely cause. For the CDR3, the DNA is TGTGCCAGCAGCTTTGGGGGGGCCTACGAGCAGTACTTC. It translates to CASSFGGAYEQYF. The chain recombines TRBV5-6 with TRBJ2-7; 7 bases map to TRBD2. J lost 2 bases, V lost 2 bases, and 1 base had no gene match. The germline gives CDR1 SGHDT, CDR2 YYEEEE. The CDR3 has 13 residues.

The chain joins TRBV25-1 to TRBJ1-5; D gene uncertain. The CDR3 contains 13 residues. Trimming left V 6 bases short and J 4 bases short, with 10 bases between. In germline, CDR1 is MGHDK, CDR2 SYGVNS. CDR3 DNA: TGTGCCAGCAGCGTCTCGGAGAATCAGCCCCAGCATTTT. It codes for CASSVSENQPQHF.

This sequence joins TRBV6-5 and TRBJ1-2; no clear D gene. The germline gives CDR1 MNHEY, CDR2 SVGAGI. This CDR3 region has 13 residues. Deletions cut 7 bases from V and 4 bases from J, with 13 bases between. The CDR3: CASNPSGGYGYTF. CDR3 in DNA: TGTGCCAGCAATCCCTCCGGTGGCTATGGCTACACCTTC.

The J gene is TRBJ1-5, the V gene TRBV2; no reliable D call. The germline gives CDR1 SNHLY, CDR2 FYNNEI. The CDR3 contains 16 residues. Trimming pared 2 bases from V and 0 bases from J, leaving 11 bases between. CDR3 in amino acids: CASSEPGPFSNQPQHF. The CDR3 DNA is TGTGCCAGCAGTGAACCAGGCCCTTTTAGCAATCAGCCCCAGCATTTT.

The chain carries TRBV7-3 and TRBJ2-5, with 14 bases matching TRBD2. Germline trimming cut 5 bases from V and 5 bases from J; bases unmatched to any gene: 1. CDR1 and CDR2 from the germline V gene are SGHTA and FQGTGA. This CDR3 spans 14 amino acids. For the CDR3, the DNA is TGTGCCAGCAGCAGGACTAGCGGGGGGGAGACCCAGTACTTC. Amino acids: CASSRTSGGETQYF. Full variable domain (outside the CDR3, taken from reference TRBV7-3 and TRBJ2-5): GAGVSQTPSNKVTEKGKYVELRCDPISGHTALYWYRQSLGQGPEFLIYFQGTGAADDSGLPNDRFFAVRPEGSVSTLKIQRTERGDSAVYLCASSRTSGGETQYFGPGTRLLVL.